Listed here are 22 T cell receptor beta chains from one sample, sequenced in a study of T cells in Graves' hyperthyroidism and ophthalmopathy. Amplification yielded TCR beta CDR3 regions, with RNA transcripts as the source. Using the HTBI primer set, a first-round RT-PCR was run on the TCR CDR3. Each CDR3 protein is one row after TCRdb ran MiXCR on the multiplex PCR reads. In the table there are 400,000 to 550,000 distinct CDR3 sequences, roughly 24% of which are singletons. Sequencing was carried out using blood. These receptors all stem from a young woman with Graves' ophthalmopathy.

The chain recombines TRBV29-1 with TRBJ2-2; TRBD1 aligns across 9 bases. The CDR3 runs 15 residues. Germline V CDR1 and CDR2: SQVTM, ANQGSEA. V was pared by 6 bases and J by 7 bases, with 12 bases of the junction left unmatched. This chain's CDR3 is CSVITQGAWSGELFF. CDR3 nucleotides: TGCAGCGTAATTACACAGGGGGCATGGAGCGGGGAGCTGTTTTTT.

The rearrangement uses TRBV7-9 and TRBJ1-1, with 8 bases lining up with TRBD1. The V and J ends lost 1 base and 6 bases, in that order; junction bases with no gene match: 7. CDR3 length: 15 amino acids. Germline CDR1 SEHNR, CDR2 FQNEAQ (reference sequence). Here the CDR3 reads CASSLEQGAKAEAFF. In DNA, the CDR3 is TGTGCCAGCAGCTTAGAGCAGGGGGCGAAGGCTGAAGCTTTCTTT. The variable domain in full, with the rest retrieved from reference TRBV7-9 and TRBJ1-1, is DTGVSQNPRHKITKRGQNVTFRCDPISEHNRLYWYRQTLGQGPEFLTYFQNEAQLEKSRLLSDRFSAERPKGSFSTLEIQRTEQGDSAMYLCASSLEQGAKAEAFFGQGTRLTVV.

This clonotype was seen repeatedly, ten times or more. V is TRBV20-1 and J is TRBJ1-2; tentatively, D is TRBD1 (5 bases). This CDR3 is 12 amino acids long. Germline V lookup: CDR1 DFQATT, CDR2 SNEGSKA (reference sequence). The CDR3, as DNA: TGCGTAGGGGATGGAGAGGACTATGGCTACACCTTC. Residues: CVGDGEDYGYTF.

This clonotype was detected many times. The CDR3 DNA reads as TGTGCCATCAGTTCTAGCGGTATGAACACCGGGGAGCTGTTTTTT. Protein sequence: CAISSSGMNTGELFF. This rearrangement joins TRBV10-3 to TRBJ2-2; 7 nucleotides align to TRBD2. CDR3 length: 15 residues. Trimming at V came to 5 bases and at J to 1 base, leaving 4 bases not matched to a gene. Germline V gives CDR1 ENHRY, CDR2 SYGVKD.

This clonotype has ten or more counts. This chain links TRBV24-1 with TRBJ2-2, with D perhaps TRBD2 (6 bases). This CDR3 has 20 residues. V lost 3 bases to trimming and J lost 0 bases, with 22 bases between them. Germline V gene data show CDR1 as KGHDR and CDR2 as SFDVKD. CDR3 loop: CATSDARERVQFANTGELFF. CDR3 DNA sequence: TGTGCCACCAGTGATGCACGGGAGAGAGTCCAGTTCGCGAACACCGGGGAGCTGTTTTTT.

This clonotype was seen at least ten times. The J gene is TRBJ2-5, the V gene TRBV25-1; D not certain. Per germline, CDR1 MGHDK and CDR2 SYGVNS. V was cut by 3 bases and J by 5 bases, with 13 bases left in between. This CDR3 is built from 14 residues. Here the CDR3 reads CASSDWLPTETQYF. CDR3 nucleotides: TGTGCCAGCAGTGATTGGCTTCCCACGGAGACCCAGTACTTC.

By sample share, this clonotype is medium-sized. The V and J genes are TRBV12-3 or TRBV12-4 and TRBJ1-1; D gene unclear. V was pared by 6 bases and J by 6 bases, with 17 bases between. This CDR3 has 14 residues. CDR3 bases: TGTGCCAGCAGCCGCTCTGACCTGGACGCTGAAGCTTTCTTT. Translation gives CASSRSDLDAEAFF.

This clonotype was counted between two and nine times. The rearrangement links TRBV6-1 to TRBJ1-5, with a weak D call TRBD1 (5 bases). V gave up 6 bases and J gave up 0 bases, with 12 bases separating them. This CDR3 is 15 amino acids long. CDR1 MNHNS and CDR2 SASEGT come from the germline V gene. DNA for the CDR3: TGTGCCAGCAGGGGACGGATTAATAGCAATCAGCCCCAGCATTTT. It is translated as CASRGRINSNQPQHF.

This clonotype came up a few times. Just one base apart from a much larger clone, this may be a read error. The chain is built from TRBV11-1 and TRBJ1-1; possible D gene TRBD1, 6 bases. The CDR3 covers 18 residues. V was cut by 4 bases and J by 1 base, with 22 bases left in between. CDR1 SGHAT and CDR2 FQDESV come from the germline V gene (reference sequence). The DNA for the CDR3 is TGTGCCAGCAGCTCCACGATACGCGGGGACACAAAGAACACTGAAGCTTTCTTT. This encodes CASSSTIRGDTKNTEAFF.

There are a few counts of this clonotype. The chain employs TRBV12-3 or TRBV12-4 and TRBJ2-2, with D maybe TRBD1 (6 bases). The CDR3 runs to 15 residues. V dropped 4 bases and J dropped 5 bases, with 14 bases sitting between them. The CDR3: CASSSPDRSTGELFF. CDR3 nucleotide sequence: TGTGCCAGCAGTTCGCCGGACAGATCTACCGGGGAGCTGTTTTTT.

This clonotype was seen a few times. This rearrangement joins TRBV7-9 to TRBJ2-7, with 8 nucleotides matching TRBD1. Trimming removed 5 bases from V and 4 bases from J; junction bases left unmatched: 7. Germline loops: CDR1 SEHNR, CDR2 FQNEAQ (reference sequence). The CDR3 sequence is 14 residues long. CDR3 DNA sequence: TGTGCCAGCAGCGGGCAGGGGGCCTCGTACGAGCAGTACTTC. This codes for CASSGQGASYEQYF.

At least ten counts were recorded for this clonotype. The chain couples TRBV19 to TRBJ1-1, with D perhaps matching TRBD1 (5 bases). The germline V and J ends were trimmed by 3 bases and 4 bases, with 12 bases remaining between them. CDR1 and CDR2 from the germline V gene are LNHDA and SQIVND (reference sequence). This CDR3 contains 14 residues. The CDR3 spells CASSMMYRGTEAFF. The CDR3 region has the DNA TGTGCCAGTAGTATGATGTATAGGGGCACTGAAGCTTTCTTT. Full variable domain (remainder filled in from reference TRBV19 and TRBJ1-1): DGGITQSPKYLFRKEGQNVTLSCEQNLNHDAMYWYRQDPGQGLRLIYYSQIVNDFQKGDIAEGYSVSREKKESFPLTVTSAQKNPTAFYLCASSMMYRGTEAFFGQGTRLTVV.

Ten or more counts support this clonotype. The chain recombines TRBV6-5 with TRBJ2-2; D remains unclear. Germline V gives CDR1 MNHEY, CDR2 SVGAGI. The V and J ends lost 6 bases and 7 bases respectively, with 9 bases between them. This CDR3 comprises 12 residues. Here the CDR3 reads CASRSSLGELFF. DNA of the CDR3: TGTGCCAGCAGGAGCTCGCTCGGGGAGCTGTTTTTT.

This clonotype was counted at least ten times. The chain recombines TRBV20-1 with TRBJ2-3; TRBD2 matches 8 bases. The germline gives CDR1 DFQATT, CDR2 SNEGSKA (reference sequence). Trimming cost V 8 bases and J 2 bases; bases outside gene matches: 3. CDR3 size: 12 residues. The CDR3 DNA sequence: TGCAGTAGCGGGGGTTTCACAGATACGCAGTATTTT. Translation: CSSGGFTDTQYF.

There are many counts of this clonotype. This chain joins TRBV27 and TRBJ1-1; no definite D call. Germline V lookup: CDR1 MNHEY, CDR2 SMNVEV (reference sequence). This CDR3 is 16 amino acids long. V was pared by 6 bases and J by 0 bases, with 17 bases between. The CDR3: CASSLGHSTVNTEAFF. CDR3 coding DNA: TGTGCCAGCAGCCTAGGGCACTCCACGGTGAACACTGAAGCTTTCTTT.

This clonotype was seen a handful of times. The CDR3 DNA reads as TGTGCCAGCAGGGAGAGCGGGAGTCGGCGGGAGACCCAGTACTTC. Translation gives CASRESGSRRETQYF. The gene calls are TRBV6-1 and TRBJ2-5, with TRBD2 matching over 8 bases. Losses at the gene ends were 6 bases for V and 5 bases for J; bases not matched to a gene: 11. In germline, CDR1 is MNHNS, CDR2 SASEGT. The CDR3 spans 15 residues.

The chain recombines TRBV6-2 or TRBV6-3 with TRBJ1-6; 10 nucleotides line up with TRBD1. The length of the CDR3 is 18 residues. Germline V gene data show CDR1 as MNHEY and CDR2 as SVGEGT. The ends lost 4 bases at V and 7 bases at J; junction bases unmatched: 13. Written as DNA, the CDR3 is TGTGCCAGCAGTTCCCCTCCGGGACAGGGGATAGCAAATTCACCCCTCCACTTT. It is translated as CASSSPPGQGIANSPLHF.

Many counts were recorded for this clonotype. This rearrangement joins TRBV5-8 to TRBJ2-5, with 7 positions matching TRBD2. CDR1 SGHTS and CDR2 YDEGEE come from the germline V gene. The V and J ends lost 3 bases and 5 bases, in that order; junction bases with no gene match: 10. The CDR3 runs 15 residues. This chain's CDR3 is CASSWGLPKGETQYF. The CDR3 DNA follows: TGTGCCAGCAGCTGGGGACTACCCAAGGGGGAGACCCAGTACTTC.

This sequence joins TRBV18 and TRBJ1-1; D is unclear. This CDR3 has 16 residues. V lost 2 bases, J lost 5 bases, and 18 bases lay in between. Germline CDR1 reads KGHSH; CDR2 reads LQKENI. The DNA of the CDR3 is TGTGCCAGCTCACCAATCCCCAAACTTGTGGGGACTGAAGCTTTCTTT. Encoded protein: CASSPIPKLVGTEAFF.

This clonotype came up many times. This chain connects TRBV5-6 to TRBJ2-5; the D gene is possibly TRBD2 (5 bases). The CDR3 has 13 amino acids. The V and J ends lost 1 base and 9 bases respectively, with 13 bases between them. Germline V lookup: CDR1 SGHDT, CDR2 YYEEEE. The CDR3 coding sequence is TGTGCCAGCAGCTTGCTTTTGTTGGAGGCCCAGTACTTC. Its protein is CASSLLLLEAQYF.

This clonotype was seen repeatedly, ten times or more. The chain uses TRBV12-3 or TRBV12-4 and TRBJ1-2; 10 positions match TRBD1. Unmatched junction bases numbered 10, after V lost 5 bases and J lost 4 bases. The CDR3 has 16 residues. CDR3 loop: CASSDRTGGKGYGYTF. The DNA of the CDR3 is TGTGCCAGCAGTGATAGGACAGGGGGTAAAGGCTATGGCTACACCTTC.

This clonotype came up once. V usage is TRBV6-1 and J usage is TRBJ2-2; D not certain. This CDR3 has 16 amino acids. Germline V CDR1 and CDR2: MNHNS, SASEGT. V lost 7 bases, J lost 4 bases, and 19 bases lay in between. The chain's CDR3 is CASIPFLGVSTGELFF. Written as DNA, the CDR3 is TGTGCCAGCATTCCCTTTCTAGGAGTATCCACCGGGGAGCTGTTTTTT.